This entry features one TCR beta chain sequence. This receptor's antigen is unknown. Base qualities are missing; no much larger clone stands one base away. V is reduced by 6 bases and J by 8 bases, leaving a spacing of 16 bases between them. Measured from the cysteine to the phenylalanine, the CDR3 is 14 residues long. Of the read, only the CDR3 DNA is kept; its 42 bases are in frame from base 1. The germline V gene sets CDR1 to MNHEY and CDR2 to SVGAGI. The library came from the immunoSEQ multiplex PCR assay. Not all clones reach the TCRdb copy of this immuneACCESS table, which keeps in-frame sequences only. Checked studies attribute under half of the gap to unresolved V genes and leave the rest unexplained. In all, the sample holds 400,000 to 500,000 clones, and 90% of those were seen once. The ten most abundant clones make up about 6.3% of the sample. The data belong to a study of control samples from healthy donors and cancer patients (dated by TCRdb to 2020 to 2022).

The chain joins TRBV6-5 to TRBJ1-4, with the D gene not confidently named. The sequenced material came from PBMCs. The TCR originated in a man between 40 and 49 years old with head and neck cancer. The DNA sequence follows: TGTGCCAGCAGCCCCGCCCCGAACCACGAAAAACTGTTTTTT. Its protein reads: CASSPAPNHEKLFF.